This T cell receptor (beta chain) was captured in a study of cytomegalovirus exposure and HLA in healthy donors. Study summary: Most genotyped donors, roughly 80% of more than 300, had Caucasian-associated genetic ancestry.

The CDR3 length is 14 residues. In germline, CDR1 is MNHEY, CDR2 SVGAGI. After removal of 4 bases from V and 4 bases from J, the junction contained 6 bases not matched to a gene. This PCR relied on a set of 60 Vbeta primers and 13 Jbeta primers. The data were produced by immunoSEQ multiplex PCR, yet TCRdb's version contains in-frame clones alone and is incomplete. The sample has 120,000 or so clones, roughly a sixth seen once. This clone appeared a few times. The antigen is not known. Study-wide results and limits: CMV antigen specificity of three CMV-associated chains was confirmed in vitro. Most sequenced TCRs were rare (though some public TCRs occurred in many donors). According to an earlier analysis, most TCR beta V segments yielded productive rearrangements about 90% or about 30% of the time.

The chain couples TRBV6-5 to TRBJ2-7, with TRBD1 identical over 8 bases. This TCR was sampled from a female donor in good health and CMV-seropositive. Sequenced material: PBMCs. The CDR3 is CASSSGQGRYEQYF. CDR3 nucleotide sequence: TGTGCCAGCAGTTCCGGACAGGGACGATACGAGCAGTACTTC.